This T cell receptor beta chain was identified during a study of T cell repertoires in cytomegalovirus infection. At the level of the study: In the study, CMV epitopes included recently identified HLA-C-restricted and well-studied HLA-B-restricted ones.

Broader study findings: The study identified carriers of CMV plus the relevant HLA from cumulative public TCR beta family frequency.

In regard to this clonotype: Its antigen is not identified.

TCRdb re-called the reads through MiXCR, storing one row per CDR3 protein. This table holds 900,000 to 950,000 distinct CDR3 sequences, around 31% found once. Trimming took off 2 bases at V and 0 bases at J, with 11 bases between the two ends. From germline, CDR1 is SGHVS and CDR2 FQNEAQ. This CDR3 spans 16 amino acids. The sample consisted of cultured CD8+ T cells from PBMCs, taken from culture after CMV antigen stimulation. V usage is TRBV7-8 and J usage is TRBJ1-5; tentatively, D is TRBD1 (5 bases). The clonotype comes from a human donor in good health (CMV status not recorded). Some clones in this sample may be carry-over from other donors' samples. The CDR3 nucleotides are TGTGCCAGCAGCTTACTTACAGGAGTTAGCAATCAGCCCCAGCATTTT. Translating gives CASSLLTGVSNQPQHF.